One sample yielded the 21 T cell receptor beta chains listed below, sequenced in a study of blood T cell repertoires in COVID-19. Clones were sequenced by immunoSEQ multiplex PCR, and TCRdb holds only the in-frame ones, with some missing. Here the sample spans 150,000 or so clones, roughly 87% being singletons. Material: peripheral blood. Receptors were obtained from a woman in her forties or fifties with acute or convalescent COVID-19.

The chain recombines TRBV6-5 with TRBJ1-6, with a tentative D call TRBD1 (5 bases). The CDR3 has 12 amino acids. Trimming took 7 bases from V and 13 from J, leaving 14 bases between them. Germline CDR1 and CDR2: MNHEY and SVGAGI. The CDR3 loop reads CASMEGLGPLHF. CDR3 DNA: TGTGCCAGCATGGAGGGGTTAGGCCCCCTCCACTTT.

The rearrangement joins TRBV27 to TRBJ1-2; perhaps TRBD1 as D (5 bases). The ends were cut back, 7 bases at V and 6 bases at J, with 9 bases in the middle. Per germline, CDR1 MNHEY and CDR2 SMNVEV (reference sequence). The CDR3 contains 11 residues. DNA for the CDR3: TGTGCCAGCACCGGGGGGGATGGCTACACCTTC. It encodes CASTGGDGYTF.

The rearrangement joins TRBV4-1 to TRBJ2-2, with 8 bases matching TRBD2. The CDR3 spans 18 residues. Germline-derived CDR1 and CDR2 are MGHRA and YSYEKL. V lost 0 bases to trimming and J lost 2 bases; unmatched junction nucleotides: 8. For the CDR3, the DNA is TGCGCCAGCAGCCAAGATTATGGTAGCGGGGCCAACACCGGGGAGCTGTTTTTT. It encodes CASSQDYGSGANTGELFF.

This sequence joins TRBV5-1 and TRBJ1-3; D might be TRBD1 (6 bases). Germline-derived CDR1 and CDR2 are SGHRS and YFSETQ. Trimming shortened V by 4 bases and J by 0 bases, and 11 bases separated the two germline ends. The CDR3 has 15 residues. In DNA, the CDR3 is TGCGCCAGCAGCATCGGGACAAGCTCTGGAAACACCATATATTTT. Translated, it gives CASSIGTSSGNTIYF.

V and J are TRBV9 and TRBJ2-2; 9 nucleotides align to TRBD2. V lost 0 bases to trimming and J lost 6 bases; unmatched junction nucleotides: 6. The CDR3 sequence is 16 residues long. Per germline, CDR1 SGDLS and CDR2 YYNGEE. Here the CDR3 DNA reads TGTGCCAGCAGCGTAGCTGTTAGCGGGAGACCCGGGGAGCTGTTTTTT. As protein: CASSVAVSGRPGELFF.

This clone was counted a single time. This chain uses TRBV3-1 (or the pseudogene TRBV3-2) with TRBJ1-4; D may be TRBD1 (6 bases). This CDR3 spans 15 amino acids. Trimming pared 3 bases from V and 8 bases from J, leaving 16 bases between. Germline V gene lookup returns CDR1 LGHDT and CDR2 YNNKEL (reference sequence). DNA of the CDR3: TGTGCCAGCAGCCAGGGGCAGGGGCTGGGGGAAAAACTGTTTTTT. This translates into CASSQGQGLGEKLFF.

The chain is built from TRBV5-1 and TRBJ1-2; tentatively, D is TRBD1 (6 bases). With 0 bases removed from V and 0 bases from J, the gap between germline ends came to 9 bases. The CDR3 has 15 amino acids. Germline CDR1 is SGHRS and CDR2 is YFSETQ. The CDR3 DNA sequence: TGCGCCAGCAGCTTGGGAGGGACATCTAACTATGGCTACACCTTC. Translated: CASSLGGTSNYGYTF.

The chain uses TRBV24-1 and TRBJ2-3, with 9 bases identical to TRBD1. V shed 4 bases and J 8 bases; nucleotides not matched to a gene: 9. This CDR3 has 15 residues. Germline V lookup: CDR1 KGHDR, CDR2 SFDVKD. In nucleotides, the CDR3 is TGTGCCACCAGTGAGACGGGACAGGGTTTGGCTACGCAGTATTTT. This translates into CATSETGQGLATQYF.

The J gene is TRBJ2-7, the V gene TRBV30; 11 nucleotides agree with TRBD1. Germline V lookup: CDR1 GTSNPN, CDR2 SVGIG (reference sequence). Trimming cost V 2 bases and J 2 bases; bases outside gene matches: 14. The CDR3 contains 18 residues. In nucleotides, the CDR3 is TGTGCCTGGAGTACAAAAAGAATCCGGGACAGGGGGGCCTACGAGCAGTACTTC. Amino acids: CAWSTKRIRDRGAYEQYF.

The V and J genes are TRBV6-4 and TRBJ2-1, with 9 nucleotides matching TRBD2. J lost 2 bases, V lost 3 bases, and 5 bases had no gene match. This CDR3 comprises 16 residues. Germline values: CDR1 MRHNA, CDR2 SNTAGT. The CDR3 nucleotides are TGTGCCAGCAGTGAGGGAGGCGGGGGGGCCTACAATGAGCAGTTCTTC. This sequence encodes CASSEGGGGAYNEQFF.

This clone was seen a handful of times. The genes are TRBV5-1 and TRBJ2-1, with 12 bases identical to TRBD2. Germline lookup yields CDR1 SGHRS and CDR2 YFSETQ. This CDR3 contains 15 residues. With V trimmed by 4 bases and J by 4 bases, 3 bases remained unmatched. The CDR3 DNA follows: TGCGCCAGCAGCCGACTAGCGGGGGCATACAATGAGCAGTTCTTC. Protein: CASSRLAGAYNEQFF.

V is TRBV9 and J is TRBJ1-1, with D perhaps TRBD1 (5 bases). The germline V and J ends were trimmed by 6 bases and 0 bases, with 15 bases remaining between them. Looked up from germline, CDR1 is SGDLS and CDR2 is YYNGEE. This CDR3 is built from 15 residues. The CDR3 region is CASNKLGVLNTEAFF. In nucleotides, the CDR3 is TGTGCCAGCAACAAATTAGGGGTTCTGAACACTGAAGCTTTCTTT.

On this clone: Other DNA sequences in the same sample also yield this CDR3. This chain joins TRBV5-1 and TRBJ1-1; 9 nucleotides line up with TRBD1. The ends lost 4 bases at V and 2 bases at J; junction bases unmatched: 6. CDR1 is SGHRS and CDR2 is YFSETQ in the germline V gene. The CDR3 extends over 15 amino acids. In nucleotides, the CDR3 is TGCGCCAGCAGCCCCCTGGGACAGGGAAACACTGAAGCTTTCTTT. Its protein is CASSPLGQGNTEAFF.

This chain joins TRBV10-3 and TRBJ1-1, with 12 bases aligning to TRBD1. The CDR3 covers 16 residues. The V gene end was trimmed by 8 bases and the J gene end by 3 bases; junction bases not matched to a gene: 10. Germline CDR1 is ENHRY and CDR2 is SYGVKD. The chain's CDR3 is CAISGGQGAFDTEAFF. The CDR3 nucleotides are TGTGCCATCTCCGGGGGACAGGGGGCGTTCGACACTGAAGCTTTCTTT.

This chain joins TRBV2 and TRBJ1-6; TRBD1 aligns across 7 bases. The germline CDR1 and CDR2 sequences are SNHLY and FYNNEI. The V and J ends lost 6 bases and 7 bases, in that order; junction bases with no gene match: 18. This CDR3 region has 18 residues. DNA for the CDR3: TGTGCCAGCAGCTCCCCAAGGGACAGACTTATACTGAATTCACCCCTCCACTTT. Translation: CASSSPRDRLILNSPLHF.

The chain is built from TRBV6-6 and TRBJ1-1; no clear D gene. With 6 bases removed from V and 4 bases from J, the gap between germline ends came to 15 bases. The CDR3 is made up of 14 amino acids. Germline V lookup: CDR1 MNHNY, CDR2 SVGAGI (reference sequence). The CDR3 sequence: CASSGEAFLTEAFF. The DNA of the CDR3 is TGTGCCAGCAGCGGGGAGGCGTTTCTCACTGAAGCTTTCTTT.

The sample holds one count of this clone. This CDR3 reads CASTDSYGYTF. The CDR3 coding sequence is TGTGCCAGCACCGACAGTTATGGCTACACCTTC. The chain links TRBV6-5 to TRBJ1-2; TRBD1 is a possible D gene (5 bases). There are 11 residues in the CDR3. Germline CDR1 and CDR2: MNHEY and SVGAGI. The ends were cut back, 7 bases at V and 5 bases at J, with 8 bases in the middle.

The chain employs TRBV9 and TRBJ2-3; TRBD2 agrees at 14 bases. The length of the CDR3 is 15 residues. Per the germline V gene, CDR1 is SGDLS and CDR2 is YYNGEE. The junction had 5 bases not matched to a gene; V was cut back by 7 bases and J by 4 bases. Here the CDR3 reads CASAQTSGRADTQYF. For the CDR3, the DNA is TGTGCCAGCGCTCAGACTAGCGGGAGGGCAGATACGCAGTATTTT.

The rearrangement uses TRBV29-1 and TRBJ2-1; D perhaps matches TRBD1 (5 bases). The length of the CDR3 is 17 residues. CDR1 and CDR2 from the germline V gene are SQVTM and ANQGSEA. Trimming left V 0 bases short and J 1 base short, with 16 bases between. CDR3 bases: TGCAGCGTTGAAGATCAGGTGACAGCCGGGTCCTACAATGAGCAGTTCTTC. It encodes CSVEDQVTAGSYNEQFF.

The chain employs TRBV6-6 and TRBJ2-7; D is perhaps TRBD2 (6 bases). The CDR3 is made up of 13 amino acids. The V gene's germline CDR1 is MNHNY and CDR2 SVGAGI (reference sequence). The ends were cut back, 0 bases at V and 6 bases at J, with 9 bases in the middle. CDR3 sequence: CASSYSGLSEQYF. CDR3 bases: TGTGCCAGCAGTTACTCGGGACTTTCCGAGCAGTACTTC.

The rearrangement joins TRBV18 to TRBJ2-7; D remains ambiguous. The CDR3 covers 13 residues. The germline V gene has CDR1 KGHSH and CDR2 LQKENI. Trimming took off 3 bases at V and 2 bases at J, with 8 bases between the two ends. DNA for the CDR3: TGTGCCAGCTCACCCCAGATAACCTACGAGCAGTACTTC. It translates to CASSPQITYEQYF.